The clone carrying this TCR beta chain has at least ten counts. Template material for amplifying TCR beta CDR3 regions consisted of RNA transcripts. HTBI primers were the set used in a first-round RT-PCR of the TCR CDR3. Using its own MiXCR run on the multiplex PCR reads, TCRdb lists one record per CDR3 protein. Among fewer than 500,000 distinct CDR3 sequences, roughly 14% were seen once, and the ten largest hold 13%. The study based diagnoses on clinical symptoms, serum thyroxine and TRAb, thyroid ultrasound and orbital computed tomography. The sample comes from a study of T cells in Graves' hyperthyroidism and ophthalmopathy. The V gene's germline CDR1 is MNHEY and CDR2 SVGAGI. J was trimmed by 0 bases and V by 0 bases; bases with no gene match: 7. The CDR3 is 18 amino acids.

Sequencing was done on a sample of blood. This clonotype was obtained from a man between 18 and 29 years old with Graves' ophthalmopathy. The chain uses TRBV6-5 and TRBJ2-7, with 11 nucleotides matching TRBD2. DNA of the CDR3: TGTGCCAGCAGTTACTCGAGACTAGCGGGACAGTACTCCTACGAGCAGTACTTC. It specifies CASSYSRLAGQYSYEQYF.